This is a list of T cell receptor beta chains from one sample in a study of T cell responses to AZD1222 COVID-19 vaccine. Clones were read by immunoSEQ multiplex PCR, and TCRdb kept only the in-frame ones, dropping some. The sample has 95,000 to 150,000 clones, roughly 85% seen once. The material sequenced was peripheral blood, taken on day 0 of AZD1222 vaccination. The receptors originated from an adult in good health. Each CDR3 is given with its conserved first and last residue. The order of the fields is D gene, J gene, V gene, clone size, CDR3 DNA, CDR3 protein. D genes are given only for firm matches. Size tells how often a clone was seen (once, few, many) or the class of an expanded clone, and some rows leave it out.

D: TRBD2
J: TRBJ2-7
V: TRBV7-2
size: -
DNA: TGTGCCAGCAGCTTAGGGATTAGCGGGAGAGGAGAGCAGTACTTC
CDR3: CASSLGISGRGEQYF

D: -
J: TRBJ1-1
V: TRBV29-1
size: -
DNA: TGCAGCGTCCTTTCGGGGGACATGAACACTGAAGCTTTCTTT
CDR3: CSVLSGDMNTEAFF

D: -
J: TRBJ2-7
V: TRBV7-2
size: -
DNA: TGTGCCAGCAGCTTAACACAAGGGTCCTACGAGCAGTACTTC
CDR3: CASSLTQGSYEQYF

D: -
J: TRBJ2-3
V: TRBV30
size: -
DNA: TGTGCCTGGAGTGGCGGATTTAGCACAGATACGCAGTATTTT
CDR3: CAWSGGFSTDTQYF

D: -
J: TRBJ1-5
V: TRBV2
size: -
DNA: TGTGCCAGCAGCGGACCGGTTCAGCCCCAGCATTTT
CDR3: CASSGPVQPQHF

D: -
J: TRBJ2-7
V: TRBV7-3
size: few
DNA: TGTGCCAGCAGTCGGGACATGAACTCCTACGAGCAGTACTTC
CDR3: CASSRDMNSYEQYF

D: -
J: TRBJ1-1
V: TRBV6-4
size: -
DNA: TGTGCCAGCAGTGAGACGGGGGAAATGAACACTGAAGCTTTCTTT
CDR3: CASSETGEMNTEAFF

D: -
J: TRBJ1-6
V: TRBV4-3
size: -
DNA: TGCGCCAGCAGCCAGGTTCAGGGTGGACCCCTCCACTTT
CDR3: CASSQVQGGPLHF

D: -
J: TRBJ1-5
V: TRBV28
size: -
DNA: TGTGCCAGCAGTTTATACAGGGACGGCAATCAGCCCCAGCATTTT
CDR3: CASSLYRDGNQPQHF

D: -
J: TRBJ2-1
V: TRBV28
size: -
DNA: TGTGCCAGCACCGGGACGGACTACAATGAGCAGTTCTTC
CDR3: CASTGTDYNEQFF

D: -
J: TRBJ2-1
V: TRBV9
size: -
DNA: TGTGCCAGCAGCGTAGCTACTGGTGCGCGGCAACTCAATGAGCAGTTCTTC
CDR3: CASSVATGARQLNEQFF

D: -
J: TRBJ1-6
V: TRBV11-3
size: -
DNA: TGTGCCAGCAGCTTAGTAATACGTTCACCCCTCCACTTT
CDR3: CASSLVIRSPLHF

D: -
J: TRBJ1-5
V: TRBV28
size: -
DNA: TGTGCCAGCAGACGACCGGACAGCAATCAGCCCCAGCATTTT
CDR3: CASRRPDSNQPQHF

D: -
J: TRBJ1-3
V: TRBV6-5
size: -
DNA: TGTGCCAGTGAACAGGGATCTGGAAACACCATATATTTT
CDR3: CASEQGSGNTIYF

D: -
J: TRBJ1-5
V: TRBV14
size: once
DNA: TGTGCCAGCAGCCAAGGAGAGGGTAGAGGCCAGCCCCAGCATTTT
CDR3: CASSQGEGRGQPQHF

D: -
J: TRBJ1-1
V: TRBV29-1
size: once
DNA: TGCAGCGTGCGGGTCCTCACTAACACTGAAGCTTTCTTT
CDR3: CSVRVLTNTEAFF

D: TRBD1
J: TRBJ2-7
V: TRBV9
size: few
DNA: TGTGCCAGCAGCGTAGGACAGGGGCTATACGAGCAGTACTTC
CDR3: CASSVGQGLYEQYF

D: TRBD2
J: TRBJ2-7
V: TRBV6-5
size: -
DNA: TGTGCCAGCAGGCCAGCAGCGGGGGGCTCCTACGAGCAGTACTTC
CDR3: CASRPAAGGSYEQYF

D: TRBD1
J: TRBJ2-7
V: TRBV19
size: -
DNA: TGTGCCAGTAGTGGATTGGGACAGCGCTACGAGCAGTACTTC
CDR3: CASSGLGQRYEQYF

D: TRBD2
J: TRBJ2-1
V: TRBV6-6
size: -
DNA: TGTGCCAGCAGTCTCTCCCGGCTAGCGGGGGGGGCTAGAGAGCAGTTCTTC
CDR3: CASSLSRLAGGAREQFF

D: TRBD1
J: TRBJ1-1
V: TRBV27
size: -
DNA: TGTGCCAGCAGTTTAAAAAGGGACAGCTACATGAACACTGAAGCTTTCTTT
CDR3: CASSLKRDSYMNTEAFF

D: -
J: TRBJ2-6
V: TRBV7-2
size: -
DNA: TGTGCCAGCAGCTGGAGGGGCTCTGGGGCCAACGTCCTGACTTTC
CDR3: CASSWRGSGANVLTF

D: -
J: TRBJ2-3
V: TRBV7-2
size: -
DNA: TGTGCCAGCAGCTTAGTCTGGGGCGGTCTGGATACGCAGTATTTT
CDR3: CASSLVWGGLDTQYF

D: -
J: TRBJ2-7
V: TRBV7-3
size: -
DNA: TGTGCCCCGGCTACCGGGAGAGCAGGGTATTTACACGAGCAGTACTTC
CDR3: CAPATGRAGYLHEQYF

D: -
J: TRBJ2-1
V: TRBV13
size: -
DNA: TGTGCCAGCAGCTTAGTGCCGACCCCGGGGCTTAATGAGCAGTTCTTC
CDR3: CASSLVPTPGLNEQFF

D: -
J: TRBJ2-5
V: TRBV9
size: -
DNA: TGTGCCAGCAGCACCCGGGGGGTGGGACAGCAAGAGACCCAGTACTTC
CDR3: CASSTRGVGQQETQYF

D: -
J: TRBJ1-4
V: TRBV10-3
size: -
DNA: TGTGCCATCAGTGAGTCCACATCCGGGGTCGGCGGGGAAAAACTGTTTTTT
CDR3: CAISESTSGVGGEKLFF

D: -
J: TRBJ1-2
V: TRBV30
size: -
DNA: TGTGCCTGGGGGGGAGTTTGGTATGGCTACACCTTC
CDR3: CAWGGVWYGYTF

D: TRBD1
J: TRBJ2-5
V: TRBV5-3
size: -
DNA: TGTGCCAGCAATCTTCCGGGACAGACAAATCAAGAGACCCAGTACTTC
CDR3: CASNLPGQTNQETQYF

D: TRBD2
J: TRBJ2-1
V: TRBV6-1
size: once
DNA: TGTGCCAGCAGTGCACAACTAGGCGGGGGGACCTACAATGAGCAGTTCTTC
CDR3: CASSAQLGGGTYNEQFF

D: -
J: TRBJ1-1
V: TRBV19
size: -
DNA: TGTGCCAGTAGTATTAGGGGGGACACTGAAGCTTTCTTT
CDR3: CASSIRGDTEAFF

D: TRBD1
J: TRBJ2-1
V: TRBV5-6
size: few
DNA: TGTGCCAGCAGTTCCGGGACAGGGGCGGCCAATGAGCAGTTCTTC
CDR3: CASSSGTGAANEQFF

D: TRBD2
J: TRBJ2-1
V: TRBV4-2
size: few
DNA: TGTGCCAGCAGCCACCGGACTAGCGGGAGAATCTATGAGCAGTTCTTC
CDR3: CASSHRTSGRIYEQFF

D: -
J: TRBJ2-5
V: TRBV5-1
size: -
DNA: TGCGCCAGCAGCTTAGGTTTTAGAGGGGAGACCCAGTACTTC
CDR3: CASSLGFRGETQYF

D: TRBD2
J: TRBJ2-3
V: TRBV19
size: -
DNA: TGTGCCAGTAGTATCCCACTAGCGGGCACAGATACGCAGTATTTT
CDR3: CASSIPLAGTDTQYF

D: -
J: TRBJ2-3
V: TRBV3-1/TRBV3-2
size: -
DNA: TGTGCCAGCAGCCAGATCGTCGGAAGCACAGATACGCAGTATTTT
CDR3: CASSQIVGSTDTQYF

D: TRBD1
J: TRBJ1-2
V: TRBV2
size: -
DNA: TGTGCCAGCAGCGCGGGAGGGGGCCGTGGCTACACCTTC
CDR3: CASSAGGGRGYTF

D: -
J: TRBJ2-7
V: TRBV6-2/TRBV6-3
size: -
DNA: TGTGCCAGCAGCCAAGGGTACTACGAGCAGTACTTC
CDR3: CASSQGYYEQYF

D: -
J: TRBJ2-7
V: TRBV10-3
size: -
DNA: TGTGCCATCCCATCTTTAGAAGAGCAGTACTTC
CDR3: CAIPSLEEQYF

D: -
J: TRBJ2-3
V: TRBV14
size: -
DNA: TGTGCCAGCAGCCAAGGAAGGATCACAGATACGCAGTATTTT
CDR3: CASSQGRITDTQYF

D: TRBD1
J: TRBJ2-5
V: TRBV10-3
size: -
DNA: TGTGCCATCAGTGAGAAGCAGGGGGCTGGGGAGACCCAGTACTTC
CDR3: CAISEKQGAGETQYF

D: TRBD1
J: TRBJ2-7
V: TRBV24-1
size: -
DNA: TGTGCCACCAGTGATCCCAGGGACAGGAACGAGCAGTACTTC
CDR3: CATSDPRDRNEQYF

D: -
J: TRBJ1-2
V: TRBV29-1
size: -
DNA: TGCAGCGTTGAGGGGGGCGCCGGCTATGGCTACACCTTC
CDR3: CSVEGGAGYGYTF

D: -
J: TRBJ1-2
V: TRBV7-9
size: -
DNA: TGTGCCAGCAGCTTAGCGGGTGATGACTATGGCTACACCTTC
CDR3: CASSLAGDDYGYTF

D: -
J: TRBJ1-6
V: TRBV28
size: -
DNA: TGTGCCAGCAGTCCGCAGGGCACCTATAATTCACCCCTCCACTTT
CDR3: CASSPQGTYNSPLHF

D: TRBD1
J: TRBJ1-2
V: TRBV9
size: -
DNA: TGTGCCAGCGGACAGGACGGACAATATGGCTACACCTTC
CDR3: CASGQDGQYGYTF

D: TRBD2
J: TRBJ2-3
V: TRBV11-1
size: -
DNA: TGTGCCAGCAGCTTTAGACTAGCGGGAGCCACAGATACGCAGTATTTT
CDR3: CASSFRLAGATDTQYF

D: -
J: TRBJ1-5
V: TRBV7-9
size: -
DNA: TGTGCCAGCAGCTTAGGGGGTCAGCCCCAGCATTTT
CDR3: CASSLGGQPQHF

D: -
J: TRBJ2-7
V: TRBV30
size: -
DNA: TGTGCCTGGAGCTCAGGGTCCGAGCAGTACTTC
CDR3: CAWSSGSEQYF

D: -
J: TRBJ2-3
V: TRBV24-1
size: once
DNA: TGTGCCACCAGTGATTTTACCAGGGGCTCGGATACGCAGTATTTT
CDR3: CATSDFTRGSDTQYF

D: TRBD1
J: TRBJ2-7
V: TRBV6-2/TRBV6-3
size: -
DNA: TGTGCCAGCAGTGACAGGGCCGAGCAGTACTTC
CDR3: CASSDRAEQYF

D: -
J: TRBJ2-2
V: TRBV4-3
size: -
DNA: TGCGCCAGCAGCCAAGGGCTGGGGCTCGGCACCGGGGAGCTGTTTTTT
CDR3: CASSQGLGLGTGELFF

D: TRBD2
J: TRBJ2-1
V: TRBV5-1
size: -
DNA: TGCGCCAGCAGCTTGGAGACTAGCGGGAACTACAATGAGCAGTTCTTC
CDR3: CASSLETSGNYNEQFF